The T cell receptor beta chain under discussion was sequenced for a study of blood T cell repertoires in COVID-19. Whole-study context: Material from acute and convalescent COVID-19 was sourced from the United States, Italy and Spain.

Original processing notes: Estimation of nucleated cell counts relied on the amplification of reference gene primers. The method was immunoSEQ multiplex PCR; TCRdb's version includes in-frame clones alone and lacks a portion of them. The D gene and trimming were derived from the DNA, and the V and J assignments and clone size from that table. Of some 220,000 clones detected, approximately 84% appear once; the ten largest clones hold about 2.9%. From germline, CDR1 is SGHDT and CDR2 YYEEEE. V dropped 5 bases and J dropped 4; count of bases not matched to a gene: 16. This CDR3 has 18 amino acids. This clonotype was sampled from a woman in her 30s who had recovered from COVID-19. Sequenced: peripheral blood. This chain links TRBV5-6 with TRBJ2-7, with TRBD2 matching over 12 bases. The CDR3 is CASRGRLAGVVPGYEQYF. CDR3 bases: TGTGCCAGCAGGGGAAGACTAGCGGGGGTAGTCCCCGGGTACGAGCAGTACTTC.